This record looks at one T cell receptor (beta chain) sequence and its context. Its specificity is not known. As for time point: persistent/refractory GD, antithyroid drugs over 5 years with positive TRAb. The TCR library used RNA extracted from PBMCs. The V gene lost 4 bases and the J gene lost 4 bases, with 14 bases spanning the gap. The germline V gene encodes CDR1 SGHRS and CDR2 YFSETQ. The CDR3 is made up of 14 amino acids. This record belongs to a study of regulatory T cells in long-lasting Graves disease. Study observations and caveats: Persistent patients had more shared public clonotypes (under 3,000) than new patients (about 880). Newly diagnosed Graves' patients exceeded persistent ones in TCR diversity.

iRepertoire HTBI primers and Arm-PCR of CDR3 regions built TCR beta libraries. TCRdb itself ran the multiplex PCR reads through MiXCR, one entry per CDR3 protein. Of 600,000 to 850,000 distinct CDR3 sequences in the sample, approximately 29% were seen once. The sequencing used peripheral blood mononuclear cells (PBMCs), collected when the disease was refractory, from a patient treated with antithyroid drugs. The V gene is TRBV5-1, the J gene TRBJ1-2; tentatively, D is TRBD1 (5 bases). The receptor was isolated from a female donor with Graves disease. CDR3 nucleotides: TGCGCCAGCAGCCTTCTCGGGGCAGCCTATGGCTACACCTTC. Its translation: CASSLLGAAYGYTF.